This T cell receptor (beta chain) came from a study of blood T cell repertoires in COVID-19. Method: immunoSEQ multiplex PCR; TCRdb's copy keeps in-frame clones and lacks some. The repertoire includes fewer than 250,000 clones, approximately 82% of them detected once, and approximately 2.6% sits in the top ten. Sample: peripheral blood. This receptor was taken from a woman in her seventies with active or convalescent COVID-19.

CDR3 protein: CASSLGGGYEQYF. The CDR3, as DNA: TGTGCCAGCAGCTTAGGAGGGGGATACGAGCAGTACTTC. This chain connects TRBV7-8 to TRBJ2-7; D might be TRBD1 (6 bases). This CDR3 has 13 residues. Trimming shortened V by 1 base and J by 4 bases, and 8 bases separated the two germline ends. The germline V gene has CDR1 SGHVS and CDR2 FQNEAQ.